These 4 T cell receptor beta chains were all obtained from the same sample, sequenced in a study of regulatory T cells in long-lasting Graves disease (dated by TCRdb to the early 2020s). To prepare the library, multiplex PCR was applied. The data were produced on an Illumina HiSeq 4000. CDR3 regions were amplified by Arm-PCR with iRepertoire HTBI primers to construct TCR beta libraries. TCRdb reanalyzed the raw reads on its own, using fastp at Q25 for trimming and MiXCR for clone calling, and kept in-frame beta chains. Every entry covers one CDR3 protein and lists the most common genes and DNA from its rows. Present in this sample are 450,000 to 650,000 distinct CDR3 sequences, around 16% of which were seen just once. Together, the top ten hold just under 25% of the sample. Per the publication, the time point label means: newly diagnosed GD, antithyroid drugs for less than 3 months. For both TCR sequencing and RNA sequencing, RNA was extracted from PBMCs in TRIzol.

In addition, the sample was reused for a study of T cells in Graves' hyperthyroidism and ophthalmopathy.

Sequenced here: peripheral blood mononuclear cells (PBMCs), sampled at new diagnosis, from a patient treated with antithyroid drugs. These receptors all come from a woman aged 35-65 years with Graves disease. Donor details come from another sample of the same person, matched by shared clones.

This clonotype came up a few times. The chain couples TRBV30 to TRBJ1-2; perhaps TRBD1 as D (5 bases). Trimming removed 2 bases from V and 2 bases from J, with 9 bases in between. Germline V gene lookup returns CDR1 GTSNPN and CDR2 SVGIG (reference sequence). The CDR3 consists of 13 residues. CDR3: CAWSPRQNYGYTF. The CDR3 nucleotides read TGTGCCTGGAGTCCCAGACAGAACTATGGCTACACCTTC. Looking up the rest from reference TRBV30 and TRBJ1-2 gives the full variable domain: SQTIHQWPATLVQPVGSPLSLECTVEGTSNPNLYWYRQAAGRGLQLLFYSVGIGQISSEVPQNLSASRPQDRQFILSSKKLLLSDSGFYLCAWSPRQNYGYTFGSGTRLTVV.

The chain carries TRBV5-6 and TRBJ1-5; D is ambiguous. CDR3 length: 13 residues. The V end was cut by 3 bases, the J end by 7 bases, with 11 bases between. Germline loops: CDR1 SGHDT, CDR2 YYEEEE. CDR3 loop: CASSSVPDQPQHF. CDR3 nucleotides: TGTGCCAGCAGCTCTGTCCCAGACCAGCCCCAGCATTTT. Full variable domain (remainder filled in from reference TRBV5-6 and TRBJ1-5): DAGVTQSPTHLIKTRGQQVTLRCSPKSGHDTVSWYQQALGQGPQFIFQYYEEEERQRGNFPDRFSGHQFPNYSSELNVNALLLGDSALYLCASSSVPDQPQHFGDGTRLSIL.

This clonotype was observed many times. The V gene is TRBV6-1, the J gene TRBJ1-6; perhaps TRBD1 as D (6 bases). V lost 6 bases, J lost 0 bases, and 12 bases lay in between. Per the germline V gene, CDR1 is MNHNS and CDR2 is SASEGT. The CDR3 has 16 amino acids. DNA of the CDR3: TGTGCCAGCAGGATAGGGACAAGCTCCTATAATTCACCCCTCCACTTT. It specifies CASRIGTSSYNSPLHF.

The sample holds a few counts of this clonotype. This rearrangement joins TRBV4-1 to TRBJ1-2; D uncertain. Per the germline V gene, CDR1 is MGHRA and CDR2 is YSYEKL. V lost 2 bases and J lost 4, with 20 bases in between. The CDR3 is made up of 17 amino acids. The CDR3 bases are TGCGCCAGCAGCCAACCTACCGCTGGACTGAGGAGCTATGGCTACACCTTC. It specifies CASSQPTAGLRSYGYTF.